This TCR beta chain stems from a study of cytomegalovirus exposure and HLA in healthy donors (dated by TCRdb to about 2017). A note on the overall study: An earlier analysis of approximately 590 of the donors reported roughly 300 Gb of sequence data and roughly 110 million unique TCR beta sequences from approximately 180 million T cells. An early release covering about 600 HLA-typed donors comprised about 310 gigabases of sequencing data and approximately 80 million unique TCR sequences. Of the 300 to 500 genotyped donors, 80% to 90% were placed in the genetic ancestry cluster associated with self-reported Caucasian donors. The study aimed to test whether cataloging public T cell receptors could reveal signatures of past pathogen exposure. The T cell repertoires of 666 subjects were profiled by immunosequencing and related to cytomegalovirus serostatus. Besides the first cohort of approximately 670 subjects, a separate validation cohort made up of over a hundred different subjects was used. High-throughput TCR immunosequencing, statistical association of individual TCRs with disease status, and machine learning were combined to predict cytomegalovirus infection status. In a later analysis, previously published TCR beta repertoires from about 670 donors were re-analyzed and high-resolution HLA genotyping was added so that TCR occurrence patterns could be studied. In the later analysis, no new phenotypic data were used to find candidate immune exposures; instead, reliance was placed on TCR beta sequences and their occurrence across donors. An earlier analysis of 587 of the donors used high-throughput TCR beta sequencing to judge whether each TCR beta V gene segment behaved as functional or pseudogenic. Donor age, sex, ethnicity and CMV serostatus were compiled together with the repertoire data. Genome-wide SNP genotypes for about 65% of the roughly 700 donors were used in a later genetic analysis, which treated that subset as a discovery cohort. Every repertoire in the discovery cohort had been generated on one and the same sequencing platform. HLA typing included class I and class II loci at four-digit resolution. The number of typed donors differed by locus: about 629-630 for A, B, C, DRB1 and DQB1; 500 to 550 for DQA1; some 610 for DPA1; and approximately 450 for DPB1. Four to six DR-DQ haplotypes were handled as single units for association and clustering, since linkage in the cohort was strong. Among roughly 370 genotyped donors of the cohort, an average of around 240,000 unique TCR beta nucleotide sequences were sequenced per donor, roughly 20% of them non-productive.

Taken from cysteine to phenylalanine, the CDR3 has 14 residues. CDR3 DNA only is kept here, 42 bases in frame from base 1. V lost 10 bases and J lost 2 bases; the stretch between them is 15 bases long. According to the germline V gene, CDR1 reads MNHNS and CDR2 reads SASEGT. With respect to this clone: Its antigen is unknown. Base qualities are not at hand, and no much larger clone is one base apart.

General findings and caveats noted by the study authors: While some public TCRs were present in many individuals, most TCR sequences turned up only very rarely across donors. When HLA alleles, especially DR and DQ, strongly co-occurred, attributing TCR associations to individual alleles was difficult. Linkage disequilibrium might explain the correlated functional status among segregating V segments, but an unknown experimental factor could not be excluded. A further reported finding was that TCR beta sequences accurately predicted the HLA-A and HLA-B alleles for most subjects in the first cohort. A total of some 180 TCR beta chains were listed by the study as associated with cytomegalovirus. Presence/absence analyses assumed roughly uniform sequencing depth across donors, an assumption that may not hold. An earlier analysis of around 540 of the donors showed that most TCR beta V segments appeared in productive rearrangements either about 87% or about 30% of the time, which broadly matched IMGT annotations. In a later genetic analysis, a missense DCLRE1C variant was associated with V-gene and J-gene trimming of TCR beta chains, and the association was replicated in an independent cohort. Most CMV-associated TCR beta chains appeared to be HLA-restricted in a later analysis, and the HLA associations seemed to be driven largely by CMV exposure. Compared with equally common non-associated chains, HLA-associated TCR beta chains in a later analysis were more clonally expanded and had lower generation probabilities. In a later analysis, TCR association rates were found to vary across HLA loci, with the most associated TCRs seen for DRB1 alleles and the fewest for HLA-C alleles. In a later analysis, several top co-occurrence clusters were reported to appear linked to parvovirus B19, influenza, CMV and Epstein-Barr virus. The sequencing pipeline was judged likely to have produced a cluster of highly shared sequence variants as a technical artifact. Compared with the 666-donor mean, donors in an Asian-associated ancestry cluster had fewer N-insertions in productive TCRs, according to a later genetic analysis. In this cohort, only TCR beta chains were sequenced, and detectable features were limited by the absence of alpha or paired-chain data. The only immune exposure information available for the cohort was CMV serostatus. Some IMGT-functional V segments, including TRBV6-2 and TRBV6-3, could not be told apart with the 87-base-pair reads, so those segments were excluded. Because HLA typing was missing for some donors at each locus, association tests included only the typed subset. Because counts were too low, seventeen rarely observed V segments, including chromosome 9 orphons, were left out of the earlier analysis of 587 of the donors. A few of the identified cytomegalovirus-associated TCR beta chains were confirmed in vitro to be specific for cytomegalovirus antigens. The authors suggested that the approach could potentially be generalized to other disease states and immunological phenotypes. The classifier was reported to diagnose cytomegalovirus status with high specificity and sensitivity in both the original cohort and the validation cohort. A later analysis associated 16,951 TCR beta sequences with specific HLA alleles at a false discovery rate of 0.05.

The cohort was made up of approximately 670 healthy bone marrow donors. Cohort members were all nominally healthy when sampled, although unrecorded immune exposures were likely present. The donor was CMV seropositive and was included in the group of 250 to 300 seropositive cohort members. A peripheral blood sample was collected from each donor, and TCR beta sequencing was performed on peripheral blood mononuclear cells. The Qiagen DNeasy Blood Extraction Kit was used to extract genomic DNA from the blood cell samples. Library prep was done by the immunoSEQ multiplex PCR assay. For the multiplex PCR, a mixture combining 60 forward primers for TCR Vbeta segments and 13 reverse primers for TCR Jbeta segments was used. Amplification of the CDR3 region of rearranged TCR beta genes was performed with a multiplex PCR assay on genomic DNA. Amplified TCR beta libraries were sequenced as 87-base-pair reads on the Illumina HiSeq System. Per the source publication's procedure: In a later analysis, tens of millions of unique TCR beta chains were counted across the approximately 620 repertoires, and approximately 11 million of these chains were shared by at least two donors. Raw reads were error-corrected and collapsed into unique sequences by a nearest-neighbor algorithm in which closely related sequences were merged to remove PCR and sequencing errors. CDR3 sequences were aligned to IMGT reference sequences to assign V, D and J gene segments. Each retained sequence needed at least a six-nucleotide match to both a V gene segment and a J gene segment. Rearrangements were classified as productive when the CDR3 lacked stop codons and remained in frame with V and J, and all other rearrangements were classified as non-productive. CDR3 was defined by IMGT convention, running from the second conserved V-encoded cysteine to the conserved J-encoded phenylalanine. Sequences without an unambiguous match to a single V gene segment were excluded from the earlier analysis of 450 to 650 of the donors. An earlier analysis of several hundred of the donors called V segments functional above 56.7% productive rearrangements and segregating when the between-donor standard deviation exceeded 5%. A statistical classification framework was built for diagnosing cytomegalovirus status from the catalog of TCR beta chain sequences. V and J gene assignment, in a later analysis, came from comparing TCR nucleotide sequences with IMGT/GENE-DB human TR gene sequences. The TCRdist pipeline was used in a later analysis to assign CDR3 sequences and most-parsimonious VDJ recombination scenarios. A later analysis defined each TCR beta chain by its CDR3 amino acid sequence plus V-gene family, and excluded reads lacking a unique V-gene family. A later analysis removed 500 to 650 highly shared, low-generation-probability nucleotide sequences to deal with suspected cross-contamination and a sequencing artifact. In a later analysis, a clonal expansion index was calculated for each public chain from normalized within-repertoire ranks of inferred template counts. In a later analysis, generation probabilities were computed using a VDJ recombination model fitted to out-of-frame rearrangements, and the results were checked against IGoR. Hypergeometric tests were used in a later analysis to score TCR-TCR, TCR-HLA and TCR-CMV co-occurrence, with a repertoire-size bias correction applied to the TCR pairs. A later analysis estimated false discovery rates by permuting HLA or CMV assignments 20 times. A later analysis grouped co-occurring TCRs with DBSCAN, adding TCRdist sequence similarity when clustering within HLA-allele-positive subsets. Repertoires with fewer than 30,000 or more than 120,000 public chains, plus five repertoires with anomalous nucleotide sharing, were excluded from co-occurrence clustering. TCRdb limited this immuneACCESS table to in-frame rearrangements with V and J called. A share of clones is missing; checked studies link under half to unresolved V genes, and the rest is unexplained. That table supplies the V and J calls and clone size; D and trimming were determined from the DNA. The sample table records more than 150,000 clones; about 80% of these occur just once. The top ten clonotypes cover 6.5% to 7.5% of the sample.

The source of this sequence is a woman aged 45-59 years in good health and CMV-seropositive. In this chain, TRBV6-1 is recombined with TRBJ1-5; a confident D gene designation cannot be given. Sequenced sample: PBMCs. Here the CDR3 is given as CATLVSGGNQPQHF. The nucleotide sequence reads TGTGCCACCCTAGTTTCGGGAGGCAATCAGCCCCAGCATTTT.